This T cell receptor beta chain was sequenced for a study of cytomegalovirus exposure and HLA in healthy donors. Overall study results and limits: A later analysis associated some 16,000 TCR beta sequences with HLA alleles at a 0.05 false discovery rate. The study labeled under 200 TCR beta chains cytomegalovirus-associated. Later analysis showed most CMV-associated TCR beta chains appearing HLA-restricted.

This clone was counted only a few times. Its antigen remains unknown. The PCR made use of 60 Vbeta and 13 Jbeta primers. Profiling relied on immunoSEQ multiplex PCR, and the TCRdb table lists in-frame clones only, not all of them. The sample includes some 200,000 clones, roughly 13% of them seen just once. The V end lost 4 bases, the J end lost 6 bases, and 4 bases lay between the germline ends. The germline V gene has CDR1 MNHNY and CDR2 SVGAGI (reference sequence). The CDR3 length is 11 residues. Donors counted as nominally healthy when sampled, yet unrecorded immune exposures were likely. Sequencing was performed on PBMCs. The chain uses TRBV6-6 and TRBJ1-5; D ambiguous. The sequence was collected from a man aged 45-65 years in good health and CMV-seropositive. CDR3 region: CASSSGQPQHF. DNA for the CDR3: TGTGCCAGCAGTTCCGGTCAGCCCCAGCATTTT.